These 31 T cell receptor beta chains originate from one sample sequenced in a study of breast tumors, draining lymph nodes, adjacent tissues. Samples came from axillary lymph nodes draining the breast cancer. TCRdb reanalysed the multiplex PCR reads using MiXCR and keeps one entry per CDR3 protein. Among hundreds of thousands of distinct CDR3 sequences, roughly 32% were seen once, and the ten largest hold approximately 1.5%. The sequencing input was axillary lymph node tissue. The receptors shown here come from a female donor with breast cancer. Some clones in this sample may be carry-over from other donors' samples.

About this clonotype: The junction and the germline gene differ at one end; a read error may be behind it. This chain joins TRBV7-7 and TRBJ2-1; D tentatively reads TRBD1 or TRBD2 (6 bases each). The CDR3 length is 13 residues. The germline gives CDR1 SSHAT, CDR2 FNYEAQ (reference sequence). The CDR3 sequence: CASSLGGSGEQFF. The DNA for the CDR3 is TGTGCTAGCAGCTTAGGGGGGTCCGGGGAGCAGTTCTTC.

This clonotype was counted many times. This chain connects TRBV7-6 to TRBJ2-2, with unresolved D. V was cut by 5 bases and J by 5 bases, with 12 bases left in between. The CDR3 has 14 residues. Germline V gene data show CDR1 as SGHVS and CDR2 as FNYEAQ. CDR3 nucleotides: TGTGCCAGCAGCCCCACGAGCCCTACCGGGGAGCTGTTTTTT. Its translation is CASSPTSPTGELFF. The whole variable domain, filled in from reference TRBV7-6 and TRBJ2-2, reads GAGVSQSPRYKVTKRGQDVALRCDPISGHVSLYWYRQALGQGPEFLTYFNYEAQQDKSGLPNDRFSAERPEGSISTLTIQRTEQRDSAMYRCASSPTSPTGELFFGEGSRLTVL.

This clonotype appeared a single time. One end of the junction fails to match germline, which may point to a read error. CDR3 sequence reads: CASGFKTGTVQKTQYF. The CDR3, as DNA: TGTGCCAGCGGTTTCAAGACGGGGACAGTCCAAAAGACCCAGTACTTC. The gene calls are TRBV5-6 and TRBJ2-5, with 7 bases that match TRBD1. This CDR3 is built from 16 residues. The germline V gene encodes CDR1 SGHDT and CDR2 YYEEEE.

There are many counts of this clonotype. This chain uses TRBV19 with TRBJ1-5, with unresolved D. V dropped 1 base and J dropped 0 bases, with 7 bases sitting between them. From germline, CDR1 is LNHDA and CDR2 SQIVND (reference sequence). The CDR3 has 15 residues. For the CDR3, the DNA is TGTGCCAGTAGTATAGGCAAAAATAGCAATCAGCCCCAGCATTTT. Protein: CASSIGKNSNQPQHF.

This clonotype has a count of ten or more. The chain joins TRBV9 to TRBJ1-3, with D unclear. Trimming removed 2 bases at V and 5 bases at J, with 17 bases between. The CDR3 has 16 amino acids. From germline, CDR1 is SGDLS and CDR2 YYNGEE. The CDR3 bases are TGTGCCAGCAGCGTCGAAAGGGTGGGTTTTCGAAACACCATATATTTT. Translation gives CASSVERVGFRNTIYF.

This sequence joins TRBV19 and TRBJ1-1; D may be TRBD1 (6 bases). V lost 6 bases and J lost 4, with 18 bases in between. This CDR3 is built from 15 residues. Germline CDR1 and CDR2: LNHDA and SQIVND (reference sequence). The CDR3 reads CASRPRGGAGTEAFF. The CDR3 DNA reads TGTGCCAGTAGGCCGCGAGGGGGGGCTGGCACTGAAGCTTTCTTT.

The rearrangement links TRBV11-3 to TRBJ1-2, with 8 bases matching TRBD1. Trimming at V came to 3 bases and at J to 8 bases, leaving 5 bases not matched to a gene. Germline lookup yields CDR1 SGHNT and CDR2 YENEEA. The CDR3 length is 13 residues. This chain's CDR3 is CASSLTGVEGYTF. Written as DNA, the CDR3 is TGTGCCAGCAGCTTGACAGGGGTGGAGGGCTACACCTTC.

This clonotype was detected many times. This CDR3 reads CASSPSIYEQYF. In DNA form, the CDR3 reads TGTGCCAGCAGTCCCTCGATCTACGAGCAGTACTTC. This sequence joins TRBV6-2 or TRBV6-3 and TRBJ2-7; D gene uncertain. CDR3 length: 12 residues. CDR1 is MNHEY, CDR2 SVGEGT, per germline. V was trimmed by 5 bases and J by 3 bases, leaving 8 bases between them.

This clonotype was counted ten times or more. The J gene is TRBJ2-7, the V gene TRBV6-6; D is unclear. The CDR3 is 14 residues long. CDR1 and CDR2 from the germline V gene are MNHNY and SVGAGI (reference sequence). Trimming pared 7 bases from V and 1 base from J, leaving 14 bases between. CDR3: CASKRTVDSYEQYF. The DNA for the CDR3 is TGTGCCAGCAAGAGGACCGTCGATTCCTACGAGCAGTACTTC.

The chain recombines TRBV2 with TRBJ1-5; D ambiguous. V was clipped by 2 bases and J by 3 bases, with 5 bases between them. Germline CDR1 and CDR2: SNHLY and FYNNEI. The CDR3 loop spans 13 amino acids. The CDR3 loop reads CASSERYNQPQHF. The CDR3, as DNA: TGTGCCAGCAGTGAAAGGTACAATCAGCCCCAGCATTTT.

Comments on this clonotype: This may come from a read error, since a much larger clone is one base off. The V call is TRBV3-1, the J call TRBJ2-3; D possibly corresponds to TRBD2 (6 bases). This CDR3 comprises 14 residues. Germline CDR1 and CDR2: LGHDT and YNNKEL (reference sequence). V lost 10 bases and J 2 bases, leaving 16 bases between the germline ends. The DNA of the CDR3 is TGTGCCACCGGGTCGCGGGACCTCACAGATACGCAGTATTTT. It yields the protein CATGSRDLTDTQYF.

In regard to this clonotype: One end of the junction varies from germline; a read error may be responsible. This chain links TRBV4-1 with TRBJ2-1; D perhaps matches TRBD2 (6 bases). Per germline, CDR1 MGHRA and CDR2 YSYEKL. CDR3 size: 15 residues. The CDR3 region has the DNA TGCGCTAGCAGCCCAGAGCCCCGAGGACTAAATGAGCAGCTCTTC. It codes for CASSPEPRGLNEQLF.

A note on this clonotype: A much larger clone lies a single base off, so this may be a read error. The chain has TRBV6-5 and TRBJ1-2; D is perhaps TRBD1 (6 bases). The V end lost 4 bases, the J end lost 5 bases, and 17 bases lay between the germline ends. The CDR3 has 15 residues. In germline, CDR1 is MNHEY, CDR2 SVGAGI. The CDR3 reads CASSSSPGRGYGYTF. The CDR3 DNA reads TGTGCCAGCAGTTCCTCCCCCGGCAGGGGTTATGGCTACACCTTC.

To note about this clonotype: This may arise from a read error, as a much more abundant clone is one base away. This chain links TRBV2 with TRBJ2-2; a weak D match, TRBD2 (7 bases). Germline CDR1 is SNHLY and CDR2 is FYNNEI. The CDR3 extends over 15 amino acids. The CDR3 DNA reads TGTGCCAGCAGTTGGGGGGCTAGCGGAATCGGGGGGCTGTTTTTT. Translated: CASSWGASGIGGLFF. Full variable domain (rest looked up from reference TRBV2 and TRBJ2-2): EPEVTQTPSHQVTQMGQEVILRCVPISNHLYFYWYRQILGQKVEFLVSFYNNEISEKSEIFDDQFSVERPDGSNFTLKIRSTKLEDSAMYFCASSWGASGIGGLFFGEGSRLTVL.

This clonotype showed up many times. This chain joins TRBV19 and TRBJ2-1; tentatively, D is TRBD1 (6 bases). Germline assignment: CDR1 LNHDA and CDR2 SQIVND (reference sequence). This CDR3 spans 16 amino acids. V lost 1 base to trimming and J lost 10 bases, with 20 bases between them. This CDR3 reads CASSIVEGVGAREQFF. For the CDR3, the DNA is TGTGCCAGTAGTATAGTCGAGGGAGTGGGGGCCCGGGAGCAGTTCTTC.

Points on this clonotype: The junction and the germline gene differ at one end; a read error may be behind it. The CDR3 bases are TGCGCCAACAGCCGACAGGTCCGGGAGACCCAGTACTTC. This sequence encodes CANSRQVRETQYF. The chain carries TRBV4-3 and TRBJ2-5, with D perhaps TRBD1 (6 bases). The CDR3 totals 13 residues. CDR1 is LGHNA and CDR2 is YSLEER in the germline V gene.

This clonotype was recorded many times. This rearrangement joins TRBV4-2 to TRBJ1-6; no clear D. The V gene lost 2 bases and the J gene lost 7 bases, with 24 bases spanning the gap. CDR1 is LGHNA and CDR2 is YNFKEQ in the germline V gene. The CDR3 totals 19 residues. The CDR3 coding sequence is TGTGCCAGCAGCCAACTCCATACTCCTGACACAGTACGGAATTCACCCCTCCACTTT. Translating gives CASSQLHTPDTVRNSPLHF.

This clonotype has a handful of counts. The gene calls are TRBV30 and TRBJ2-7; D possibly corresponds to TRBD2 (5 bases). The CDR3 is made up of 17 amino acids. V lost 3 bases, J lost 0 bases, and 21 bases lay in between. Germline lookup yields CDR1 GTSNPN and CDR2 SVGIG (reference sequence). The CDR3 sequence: CAWSLVRTLRPSYEQYF. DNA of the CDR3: TGTGCCTGGAGCCTCGTTCGGACTCTTCGGCCCTCCTACGAGCAGTACTTC. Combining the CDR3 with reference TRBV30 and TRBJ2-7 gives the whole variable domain SQTIHQWPATLVQPVGSPLSLECTVEGTSNPNLYWYRQAAGRGLQLLFYSVGIGQISSEVPQNLSASRPQDRQFILSSKKLLLSDSGFYLCAWSLVRTLRPSYEQYFGPGTRLTVT.

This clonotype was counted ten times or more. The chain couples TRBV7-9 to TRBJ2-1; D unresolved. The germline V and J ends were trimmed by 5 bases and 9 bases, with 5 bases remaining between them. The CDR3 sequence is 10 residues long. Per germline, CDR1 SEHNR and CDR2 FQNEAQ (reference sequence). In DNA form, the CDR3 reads TGTGCCAGCAGCGGTGGTGAGCAGTTCTTC. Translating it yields CASSGGEQFF.

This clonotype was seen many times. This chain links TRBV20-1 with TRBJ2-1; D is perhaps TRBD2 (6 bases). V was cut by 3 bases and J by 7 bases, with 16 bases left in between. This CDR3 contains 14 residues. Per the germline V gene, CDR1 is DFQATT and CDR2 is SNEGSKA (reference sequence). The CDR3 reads CSASWQGGYNEQFF. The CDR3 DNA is TGCAGTGCTAGCTGGCAGGGAGGATATAATGAGCAGTTCTTC.

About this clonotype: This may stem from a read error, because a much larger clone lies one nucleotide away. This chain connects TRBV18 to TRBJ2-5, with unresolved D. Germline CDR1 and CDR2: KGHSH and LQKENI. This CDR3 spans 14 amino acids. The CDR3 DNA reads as TGTACCAGCTCACCACCGGGCTTACAAGAGACCCAGTACTTC. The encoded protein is CTSSPPGLQETQYF.

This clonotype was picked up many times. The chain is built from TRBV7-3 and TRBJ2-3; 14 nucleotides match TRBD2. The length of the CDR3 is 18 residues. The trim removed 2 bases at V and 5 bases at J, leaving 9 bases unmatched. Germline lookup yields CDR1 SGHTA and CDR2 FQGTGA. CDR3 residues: CASSLYPGTSGREDTQYF. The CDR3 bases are TGTGCCAGCAGCTTATATCCGGGGACTAGCGGGAGAGAAGATACGCAGTATTTT.

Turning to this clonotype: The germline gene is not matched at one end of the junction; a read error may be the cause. The CDR3 loop is CASGLAGGVYGYTF. The CDR3 coding sequence is TGTGCCAGCGGCTTAGCGGGAGGTGTCTATGGCTACACCTTC. The chain joins TRBV7-8 to TRBJ1-2; D ambiguous. CDR3 length: 14 residues. Looked up from germline, CDR1 is SGHVS and CDR2 is FQNEAQ.

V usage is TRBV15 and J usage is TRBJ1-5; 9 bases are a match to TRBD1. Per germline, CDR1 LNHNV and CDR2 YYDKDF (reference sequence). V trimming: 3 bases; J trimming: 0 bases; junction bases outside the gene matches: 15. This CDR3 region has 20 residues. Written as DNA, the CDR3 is TGTGCCACCAGCAGTGTAACGGGACAGGGAACGTCGGATAGCAATCAGCCCCAGCATTTT. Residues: CATSSVTGQGTSDSNQPQHF.

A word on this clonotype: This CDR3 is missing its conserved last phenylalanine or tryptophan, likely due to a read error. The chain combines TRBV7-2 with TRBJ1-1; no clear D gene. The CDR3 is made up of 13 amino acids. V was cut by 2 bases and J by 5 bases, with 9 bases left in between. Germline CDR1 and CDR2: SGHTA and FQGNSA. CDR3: CASSLRMGTEAFL. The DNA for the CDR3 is TGTGCCAGCAGCTTACGCATGGGGACTGAAGCTTTCCTT.

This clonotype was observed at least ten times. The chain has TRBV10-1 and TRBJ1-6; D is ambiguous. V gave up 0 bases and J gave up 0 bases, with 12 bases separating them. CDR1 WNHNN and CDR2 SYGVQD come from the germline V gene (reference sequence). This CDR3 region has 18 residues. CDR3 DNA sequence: TGCGCCAGCAGTGAGTCATTCGGAGAAAGCTCCTATAATTCACCCCTCCACTTT. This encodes CASSESFGESSYNSPLHF.

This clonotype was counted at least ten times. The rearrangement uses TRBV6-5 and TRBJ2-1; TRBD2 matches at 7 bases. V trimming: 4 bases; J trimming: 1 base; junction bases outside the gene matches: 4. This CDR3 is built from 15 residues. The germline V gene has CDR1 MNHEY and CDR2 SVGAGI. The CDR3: CASSLERDSYNEQFF. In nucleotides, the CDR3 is TGTGCCAGCAGTTTAGAGCGGGATTCCTACAATGAGCAGTTCTTC.

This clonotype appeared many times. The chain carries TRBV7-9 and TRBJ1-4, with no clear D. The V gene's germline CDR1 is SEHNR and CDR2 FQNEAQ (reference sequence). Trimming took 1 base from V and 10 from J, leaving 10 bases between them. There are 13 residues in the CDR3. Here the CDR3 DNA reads TGTGCCAGCAGCTTAGAAGTACGGGGAAAACTGTTTTTT. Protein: CASSLEVRGKLFF.

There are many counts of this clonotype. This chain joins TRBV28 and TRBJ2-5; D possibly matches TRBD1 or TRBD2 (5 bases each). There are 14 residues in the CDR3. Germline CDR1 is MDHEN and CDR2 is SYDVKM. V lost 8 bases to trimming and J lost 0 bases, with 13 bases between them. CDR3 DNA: TGTGCCAGCGGGGGACCGCCGAACCAAGAGACCCAGTACTTC. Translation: CASGGPPNQETQYF.

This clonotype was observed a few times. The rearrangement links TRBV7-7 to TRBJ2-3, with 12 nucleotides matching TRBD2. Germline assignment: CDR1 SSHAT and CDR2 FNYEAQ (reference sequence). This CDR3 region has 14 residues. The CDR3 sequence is CARGASGRADTQYF. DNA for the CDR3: TGTGCTAGAGGGGCTAGCGGGAGGGCGGATACGCAGTATTTT.

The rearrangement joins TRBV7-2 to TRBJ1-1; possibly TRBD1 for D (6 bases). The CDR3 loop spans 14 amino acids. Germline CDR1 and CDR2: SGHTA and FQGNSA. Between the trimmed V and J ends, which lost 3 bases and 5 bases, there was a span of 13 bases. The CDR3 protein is CASSFTGLWTEAFF. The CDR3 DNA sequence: TGTGCCAGCAGCTTTACAGGGTTGTGGACTGAAGCTTTCTTT.